Detailed here is one T cell receptor beta chain. Its matching antigen is unknown. Eight reactions per sample, run separately, yielded cDNA. Via template switching, UMIs carrying a 6-nucleotide sample barcode were introduced. TCRdb reworked the 5' RACE reads into one entry per CDR3 protein, no DNA. The sample has over 90,000 distinct CDR3 sequences. This sample stems from a study of monozygotic twins with inflammatory bowel disease. Whole-study findings and limits: Those with IBD had lower TCRbeta diversity (inverse Simpson) than their healthy co-twins did. Among twins, concordant and discordant pairs did not differ in repertoire similarity, possibly from limited power.

CDR1 and CDR2 from the germline V gene are MGHDK and SYGVNS. The CDR3 runs 16 residues. The material sequenced was blood. The J gene is TRBJ2-1, the V gene TRBV25-1; TCRdb reports TRBD2, a call that lacks DNA to check it against. This sequence was found in a human donor with ulcerative colitis or Crohn's disease, or a healthy co-twin of an affected twin (not recorded which). The chain's CDR3 is CASRLAGGWSYNEQFF.